These T cell receptor beta chains were read from a single sample in a study of blood T cell repertoires in COVID-19. Data came from immunoSEQ multiplex PCR; TCRdb stores just in-frame clones and leaves some out. The sample shows over 300,000 clones, around 90% of them seen only once. Sequencing was carried out using peripheral blood. These receptors all stem from a young man with active or convalescent COVID-19. The CDR3 runs from the conserved cysteine through the conserved F or W. A D gene is named only where the DNA matches it firmly. Expanded clones get a size class; other rows say once, few or many, or leave the size out.

TRBJ2-3 TRBD2 . TRBV29-1 CSVGELAGVVPDTQYF TGCAGCGTTGGGGAACTAGCGGGAGTAGTCCCAGATACGCAGTATTTT
TRBJ1-1 . . TRBV5-1 CASSGAAWGNTEAFF TGCGCCAGCAGCGGGGCCGCCTGGGGAAACACTGAAGCTTTCTTT
TRBJ1-5 . . TRBV28 CASRPRQEFQPQHF TGTGCCAGCAGACCGAGACAGGAGTTCCAGCCCCAGCATTTT
TRBJ2-7 TRBD1 . TRBV5-1 CASSPRPWTGKGYEQYF TGCGCCAGCAGCCCCCGGCCATGGACAGGGAAAGGATACGAGCAGTACTTC
TRBJ2-5 . . TRBV2 CASSDGPSRGETQYF TGTGCCAGCAGTGATGGACCCTCAAGGGGAGAGACCCAGTACTTC
TRBJ1-1 . . TRBV19 CASSIEAPRGTEAFF TGTGCCAGTAGTATTGAAGCTCCCCGGGGCACTGAAGCTTTCTTT
TRBJ1-2 TRBD1 . TRBV27 CASRLADRGYGYTF TGTGCCAGCAGGTTAGCGGACAGGGGTTATGGCTACACCTTC
TRBJ1-2 . few TRBV7-9 CASSSPGTLNYGYTF TGTGCCAGCAGCTCTCCCGGGACTCTTAACTATGGCTACACCTTC
TRBJ1-1 . . TRBV11-2 CASSLGFLGGAYEAFF TGTGCCAGCAGCTTGGGCTTTTTGGGGGGGGCGTACGAAGCTTTCTTT
TRBJ2-3 . . TRBV11-2 CASSASAFTDTQYF TGTGCCAGCAGCGCAAGCGCGTTCACAGATACGCAGTATTTT
TRBJ2-7 . . TRBV7-2 CASSLEIRYEQYF TGTGCCAGCAGCTTAGAGATCCGGTACGAGCAGTACTTC
TRBJ1-1 . . TRBV6-5 CASTTGGGEAFF TGTGCCAGCACGACGGGGGGCGGTGAAGCTTTCTTT
TRBJ1-1 . . TRBV10-1 CAPNLSPTDMTTEAFF TGCGCCCCTAATCTGAGCCCGACAGACATGACCACTGAAGCTTTCTTT
TRBJ1-1 . . TRBV2 CASTTRQGTEAFF TGTGCCAGCACTACAAGGCAGGGCACTGAAGCTTTCTTT
TRBJ2-7 TRBD1 . TRBV27 CASGSTGTGDYEQYF TGTGCCAGCGGCTCAACCGGGACAGGGGACTACGAGCAGTACTTC
TRBJ2-7 . once TRBV1 CTSGRLAGVEQYF TGCACCAGCGGCAGACTAGCGGGAGTCGAGCAGTACTTC
TRBJ2-2 . . TRBV7-2 CASSFYLTGELFF TGTGCCAGCAGCTTTTACTTAACCGGGGAGCTGTTTTTT
TRBJ2-2 . . TRBV28 CASTLDRTGELFF TGTGCCAGCACCCTGGACAGAACCGGGGAGCTGTTTTTT
TRBJ1-5 . . TRBV7-2 CASSLEGLWNSNQPQHF TGTGCCAGCAGCTTAGAGGGGTTGTGGAATAGCAATCAGCCCCAGCATTTT
TRBJ1-1 TRBD1 . TRBV6-1 CASSEGQGPPPHEAFF TGTGCCAGCAGTGAGGGACAGGGGCCGCCACCCCATGAAGCTTTCTTT
TRBJ2-7 TRBD1 . TRBV24-1 CATSDSGQSEQYF TGTGCCACCAGTGATTCGGGACAGTCCGAGCAGTACTTC
TRBJ1-5 . . TRBV4-1 CASSQAPNQPQHF TGCGCCAGCAGCCAAGCCCCAAATCAGCCCCAGCATTTT
TRBJ2-2 . once TRBV7-9 CASTHPGQGTGELFF TGTGCCAGCACCCACCCGGGACAAGGCACCGGGGAGCTGTTTTTT
TRBJ1-3 TRBD1 . TRBV7-2 CASSLASGGLNTIYF TGTGCCAGCAGCTTAGCGTCAGGGGGCTTGAACACCATATATTTT
TRBJ1-1 . . TRBV3-1/TRBV3-2 CASSPLAQENTEAFF TGTGCCAGCAGCCCACTCGCGCAGGAGAACACTGAAGCTTTCTTT
TRBJ1-6 TRBD1 . TRBV20-1 CSASRLGDRENSPLHF TGCAGTGCTAGTCGCCTAGGGGACAGGGAGAATTCACCCCTCCACTTT
TRBJ2-3 TRBD1 . TRBV24-1 CATQGETDTQYF TGTGCCACCCAGGGGGAAACAGATACGCAGTATTTT
TRBJ2-7 . . TRBV5-4 CASSSLSYEQYF TGTGCCAGCAGTTCCCTTTCCTACGAGCAGTACTTC
TRBJ1-3 . . TRBV3-1/TRBV3-2 CASSQDLRVLTIYF TGTGCCAGCAGCCAAGATCTCAGGGTTCTCACCATATATTTT
TRBJ2-6 TRBD1 . TRBV29-1 CSVEDVQGARGANVLTF TGCAGCGTTGAAGACGTGCAGGGGGCGCGTGGGGCCAACGTGCTGACTTTC
TRBJ2-1 . . TRBV14 CASQSSGYNEQFF TGTGCCAGCCAGAGTAGCGGATACAATGAGCAGTTCTTC
TRBJ1-4 TRBD1 . TRBV6-6 CASSYRQGKYLQPFF TGTGCCAGCAGTTACCGACAGGGAAAGTACCTACAGCCGTTTTTT
TRBJ2-7 TRBD2 . TRBV5-1 CASSLERGVYEQYF TGCGCCAGCAGCTTGGAGCGGGGGGTTTACGAGCAGTACTTC
TRBJ2-7 . . TRBV19 CATERTGRGEQYF TGTGCCACTGAACGGACAGGGAGGGGCGAGCAGTACTTC
TRBJ2-3 . . TRBV7-3 CASSNGQTPDTQYF TGTGCCAGCAGCAACGGACAAACGCCAGATACGCAGTATTTT
TRBJ2-7 . . TRBV28 CASQTGGAKYEQYF TGTGCCAGCCAAACTGGGGGGGCAAAGTACGAGCAGTACTTC
TRBJ1-1 TRBD1 . TRBV27 CASSPRGRGTEAFF TGTGCCAGCAGTCCGAGGGGGCGCGGGACTGAAGCTTTCTTT
TRBJ1-4 . few TRBV30 CAWSAGRPNEKLFF TGTGCCTGGAGTGCAGGGAGGCCTAATGAAAAACTGTTTTTT
TRBJ1-1 . . TRBV11-3 CASSLSGRMNTEAFF TGTGCCAGCAGCCTTAGTGGGAGGATGAACACTGAAGCTTTCTTT
TRBJ1-5 . . TRBV10-3 CAIRQDSNQPQHF TGTGCCATCAGACAAGATAGCAATCAGCCCCAGCATTTT
TRBJ2-1 TRBD2 once TRBV4-3 CASNRFPTEVSGGCWDEQFF TGCGCCAGCAATCGGTTTCCGACGGAGGTATCGGGAGGTTGTTGGGATGAGCAGTTCTTC
TRBJ2-1 . . TRBV14 CASSQVGRAAYNEQFF TGTGCCAGCAGCCAAGTGGGCAGGGCCGCCTACAATGAGCAGTTCTTC
TRBJ1-2 . . TRBV6-1 CASSEALQGNYGYTF TGTGCCAGCAGTGAAGCGCTACAGGGTAACTATGGCTACACCTTC
TRBJ1-4 TRBD1 . TRBV27 CASGGTGTGEEKLFF TGTGCCAGCGGGGGGACCGGGACAGGGGAGGAAAAACTGTTTTTT
TRBJ2-1 TRBD1 . TRBV18 CASLEQGVGENEQFF TGTGCCAGCTTAGAACAGGGGGTAGGAGAAAATGAGCAGTTCTTC
TRBJ1-1 TRBD1 . TRBV3-1/TRBV3-2 CASSQERQGANTEAFF TGTGCCAGCAGCCAAGAGAGACAGGGGGCGAACACTGAAGCTTTCTTT
TRBJ2-1 . . TRBV27 CASSLSGGAYNEQFF TGTGCCAGCAGTTTATCTGGCGGAGCCTACAATGAGCAGTTCTTC
TRBJ2-7 TRBD2 once TRBV7-9 CASSSREGRGEQYF TGTGCCAGCAGCTCCCGGGAGGGCCGGGGCGAGCAGTACTTC
TRBJ2-7 . . TRBV10-1 CASSDRTTLAYEQYF TGCGCCAGCAGCGATCGAACTACCCTTGCCTACGAGCAGTACTTC
TRBJ2-6 TRBD1 . TRBV5-1 CASSNRTGGSGANVLTF TGCGCCAGCAGCAACCGGACAGGGGGCTCTGGGGCCAACGTGCTGACTTTC
TRBJ1-1 TRBD1 . TRBV29-1 CSVKQGSRNTEAFF TGCAGCGTTAAACAGGGGTCCCGGAACACTGAAGCTTTCTTT
TRBJ1-6 TRBD1 . TRBV7-3 CASSPMGQNNSPLHF TGTGCCAGCAGCCCAATGGGACAGAATAATTCACCCCTCCACTTT
TRBJ2-3 . . TRBV18 CASSPNRDTQYF TGTGCCAGCTCACCGAACAGAGATACGCAGTATTTT